This T cell receptor beta chain came from a study of CD8+CD57+ T cells in acquired aplastic anemia. CDR1 and CDR2 from the germline V gene are DFQATT and SNEGSKA (reference sequence). V trimming: 1 base; J trimming: 6 bases; junction bases outside the gene matches: 4. The length of the CDR3 is 15 residues. Genomic DNA, the template, was used for profiling of the TCR beta VDJ and CDR3. Each CDR3 protein gets one entry after TCRdb re-called the reads with MiXCR. The sample lists roughly 130,000 distinct CDR3 sequences, around 48% occurring once. V and J are TRBV20-1 and TRBJ2-3; 13 positions match TRBD2. This TCR was recovered from a human donor in good health, serving as a control. Sequences were obtained from sorted CD4+, CD8+, or CD8+CD57+ T cells (not recorded which) from PBMCs. The CDR3 coding sequence is TGCAGTGCTAGAGGACTAGCGGGGGGAGGTGATACGCAGTATTTT. Amino acids: CSARGLAGGGDTQYF.